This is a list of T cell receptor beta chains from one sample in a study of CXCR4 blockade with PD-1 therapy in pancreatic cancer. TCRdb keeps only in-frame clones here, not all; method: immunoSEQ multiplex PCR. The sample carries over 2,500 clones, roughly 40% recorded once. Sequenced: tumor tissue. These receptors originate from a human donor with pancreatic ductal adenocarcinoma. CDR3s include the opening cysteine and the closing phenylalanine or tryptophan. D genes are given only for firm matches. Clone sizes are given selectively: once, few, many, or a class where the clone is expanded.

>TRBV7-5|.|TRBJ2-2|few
TGTGCCAGCAGCCCCGGGACAGGGGGCCTCTACACCGGGGAGCTGTTTTTT
CASSPGTGGLYTGELFF
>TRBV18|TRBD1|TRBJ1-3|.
TGTGCCAGCTCATACGGACAGGGGAACTCTGGAAACACCATATATTTT
CASSYGQGNSGNTIYF
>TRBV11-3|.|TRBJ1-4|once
TGTGCCAGCAGCTTAGGGGTGCGGGGCGCCGATGAAAAACTGTTTTTT
CASSLGVRGADEKLFF
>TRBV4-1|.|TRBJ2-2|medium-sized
TGCGCCAGCAGCCAAGGAAGCTTTCTCACCGGGGAGCTGTTTTTT
CASSQGSFLTGELFF
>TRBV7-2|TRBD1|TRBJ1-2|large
TGTGCCAGCAGCTTAGCCGATAGACAGGGAACATCCTCCGAGTCCTCTTATGGCTACACCTTC
CASSLADRQGTSSESSYGYTF
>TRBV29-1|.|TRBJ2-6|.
TGCAGCTCATTAACCGAAGGACCTAGCTCTGGGGCCAACGTCCTGACTTTC
CSSLTEGPSSGANVLTF
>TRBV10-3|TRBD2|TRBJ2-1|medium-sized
TGTGCCATCAGTGAGTCAGGACTAGCCAATGAGCAGTTCTTC
CAISESGLANEQFF
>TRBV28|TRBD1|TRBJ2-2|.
TGTGCCAGCAGTTTCCTCGGGACAGGAGCGAACACCGGGGAGCTGTTTTTT
CASSFLGTGANTGELFF
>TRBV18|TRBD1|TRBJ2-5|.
TGTGCCAGCTCAAGACAGGGGGGGATCCAAGAGACCCAGTACTTC
CASSRQGGIQETQYF
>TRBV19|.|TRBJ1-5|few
TGTGCCAGTAGTATGGGAGTTGCAAGCAATCAGCCCCAGCATTTT
CASSMGVASNQPQHF
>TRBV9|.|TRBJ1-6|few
TGTGCCAGCAGGACCGGGACCCCTGTTAATTCACCCCTCCACTTT
CASRTGTPVNSPLHF
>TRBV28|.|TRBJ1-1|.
TGTGCCAGCAGTTTACTGTACACTGAAGCTTTCTTT
CASSLLYTEAFF
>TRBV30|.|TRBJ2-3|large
TGTGCCTGGAGCGGGATAGCCCCTTTGCAGTATTTT
CAWSGIAPLQYF
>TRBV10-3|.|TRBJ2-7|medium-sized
TGTGCCATCAGTGAGCTAGCGTACGAGCAGTACTTC
CAISELAYEQYF
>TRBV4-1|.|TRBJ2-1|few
TGCGCCAGCAGCCAAGAAGAGGGGGGCTACAATGAGCAGTTCTTC
CASSQEEGGYNEQFF
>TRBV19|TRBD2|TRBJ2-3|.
TGTGCCAGTAGTGTCCCCGGACTAGCGAAGAGCACAGATACGCAGTATTTT
CASSVPGLAKSTDTQYF
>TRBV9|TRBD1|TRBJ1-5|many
TGTGCCAGCAGTGAAGGGGACAGGATGGCCGATCAGCCCCAGCATTTT
CASSEGDRMADQPQHF
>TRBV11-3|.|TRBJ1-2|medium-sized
TGTGCCAGCAGCTTGGCACAGCACTCTAACTATGGCTACACCTTC
CASSLAQHSNYGYTF
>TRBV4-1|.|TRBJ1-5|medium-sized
TGCGCCAGCAGCCCGCTCGCCTCCCTCCAGCCCCAGCATTTT
CASSPLASLQPQHF
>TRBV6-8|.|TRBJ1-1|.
TGTGCCAGCATGTGGGGACCCACTGAAGCTTTCTTT
CASMWGPTEAFF
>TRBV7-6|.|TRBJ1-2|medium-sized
TGTGCCAGCAGCTTGGAGGGTGATAACTATGGCTACACCTTC
CASSLEGDNYGYTF
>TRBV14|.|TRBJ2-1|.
TGTGCCAGCAGCCAAGAGTTAACTAGCAGCTTCAATGAGCAGTTCTTC
CASSQELTSSFNEQFF
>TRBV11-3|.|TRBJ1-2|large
TGTGCCAGCAGCGGAGGGCAGGGCTCACAGGATGGCTACACCTTC
CASSGGQGSQDGYTF
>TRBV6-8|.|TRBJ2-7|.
TGTGCCAGCAGTTACGACCCTACAGATAAAGCCTACGAGCAGTACTTC
CASSYDPTDKAYEQYF
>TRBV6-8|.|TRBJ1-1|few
TGTGCCAGCACCTCGGGGGGCGGATATACTAACACTGAAGCTTTCTTT
CASTSGGGYTNTEAFF
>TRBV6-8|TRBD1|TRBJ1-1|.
TGTGCCAGCACCTTAGGACAGGCGACTGAAGCTTTCTTT
CASTLGQATEAFF
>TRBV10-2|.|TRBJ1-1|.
TGCGCCAGCAGTGAAATCCCGGGGGCTGAAGCTTTCTTT
CASSEIPGAEAFF
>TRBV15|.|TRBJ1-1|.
TGTGCCACCAGCAGAGATACCGTCAAAACGGGCACTGAAGCTTTCTTT
CATSRDTVKTGTEAFF
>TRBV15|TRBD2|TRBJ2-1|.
TGTGCCACCAGCAGCCTTCTAGCGGGCTCCTACAATGAGCAGTTCTTC
CATSSLLAGSYNEQFF
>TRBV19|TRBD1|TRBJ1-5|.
TGTGCCACGACGACAGGGACAGGGCCCTATCAGCCCCAGCATTTT
CATTTGTGPYQPQHF
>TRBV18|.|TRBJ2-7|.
TGTGCCAGCTCACCACCGACGGATTCCTACGAGCAGTACTTC
CASSPPTDSYEQYF
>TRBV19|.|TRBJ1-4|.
TGTGCCAGTAGTCCTCCTCTGCCAACTAATGAAAAACTGTTTTTT
CASSPPLPTNEKLFF
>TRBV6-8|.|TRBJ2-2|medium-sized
TGTGCCAGCAGTTCTCTAGAATCCGGGGAGCTGTTTTTT
CASSSLESGELFF
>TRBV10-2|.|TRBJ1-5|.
TGCGCCAGCAGTGAGTCGGGATCTGGTCAGCCCCAGCATTTT
CASSESGSGQPQHF
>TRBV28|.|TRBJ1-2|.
TGTGCCAGCAGTTCCGGTAACTATGGCTACACCTTC
CASSSGNYGYTF
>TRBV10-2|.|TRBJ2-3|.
TGCGCCAGCAGTGAGTTCGGAGGCTTGAGCACAGATACGCAGTATTTT
CASSEFGGLSTDTQYF
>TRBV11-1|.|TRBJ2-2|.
TGTGCCAGCAGCTTGAACGGTAGATACACCGGGGAGCTGTTTTTT
CASSLNGRYTGELFF
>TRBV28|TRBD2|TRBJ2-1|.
TGTGCCAGCAGTTCGGCGTCTAGCGGCCCCGGAAGCTCCTACAATGAGCAGTTCTTC
CASSSASSGPGSSYNEQFF
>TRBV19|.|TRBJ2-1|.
TGTGCCAGTAGTATACGGACCAGCGCGGGCAATGAGCAGTTCTTC
CASSIRTSAGNEQFF
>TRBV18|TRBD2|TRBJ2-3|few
TGTGCCAGCTCACCAATACCGGTAGCGGGCTCAGATACGCAGTATTTT
CASSPIPVAGSDTQYF
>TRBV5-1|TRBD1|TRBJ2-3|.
TGCGCCAGCAGCTTCGGGACAGGGACAGATACGCAGTATTTT
CASSFGTGTDTQYF
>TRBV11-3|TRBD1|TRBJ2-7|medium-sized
TGTGCCAGCAGCCTCACAGGGGCCGGGTATGACGAGCAGTACTTC
CASSLTGAGYDEQYF
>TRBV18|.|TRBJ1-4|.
TGTGCCAGCTCACCGATAAAGGGTGCAACTAATGAAAAACTGTTTTTT
CASSPIKGATNEKLFF
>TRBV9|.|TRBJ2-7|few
TGTGCCAGCAGCGTAGCAGGGCAGAACGAGCAGTACTTC
CASSVAGQNEQYF
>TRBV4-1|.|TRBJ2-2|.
TGCGCCAGCCTGGGACAGAACACCGGGGAGCTGTTTTTT
CASLGQNTGELFF
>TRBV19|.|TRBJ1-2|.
TGTGCCACCCAACTTGCCCCAGGCGGGCCGCCTGGCTACACCTTC
CATQLAPGGPPGYTF
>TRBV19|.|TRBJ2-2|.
TGTGCCAGTAGTTTCAGGGGAGGCACCGGGGAGCTGTTTTTT
CASSFRGGTGELFF
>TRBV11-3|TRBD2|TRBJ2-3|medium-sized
TGTGCCAGCAGCTTGATGACTAGCGGAAGCACAGATACGCAGTATTTT
CASSLMTSGSTDTQYF
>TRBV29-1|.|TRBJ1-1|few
TGCAGCGCGTGGGCGGCGAACACTGAAGCTTTCTTT
CSAWAANTEAFF
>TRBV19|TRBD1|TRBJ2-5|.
TGTGCCAGTAGTAGGGGACAGGGGGTCCCAGAGACCCAGTACTTC
CASSRGQGVPETQYF
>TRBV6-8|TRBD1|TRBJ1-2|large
TGTGCCAGCAGTTACTCGGGACAGACCTATGGCTACACCTTC
CASSYSGQTYGYTF
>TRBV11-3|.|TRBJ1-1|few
TGTGCCAGCAGCCAACCTACCCAAGATTACACTGAAGCTTTCTTT
CASSQPTQDYTEAFF